This T cell receptor beta chain was sequenced for a study of OX40 agonist ivuxolimab in advanced cancers. Study-wide results and limits: Antigen targets of the expanded peripheral T cells went undetermined.

Concerning this clone: Its antigen is unidentified.

With baseline, cycle 4 day 1, and cycle 7 day 1 as timepoints, blood was sampled. Clones were read by immunoSEQ multiplex PCR, and TCRdb kept only the in-frame ones, dropping some. The sample records some 60,000 clones, 84% being singletons. CDR1 and CDR2 from the germline V gene are SGHDT and YYEEEE. Trimming cost V 8 bases and J 8 bases, with 16 bases left between them. The CDR3 sequence is 12 residues long. This clonotype was obtained from an adult with an advanced solid tumor such as melanoma, head and neck, liver or kidney cancer. The input for sequencing was CD4+ or CD8+ T cells sorted from blood, taken in a trial of the OX40 agonist ivuxolimab. The chain couples TRBV5-6 to TRBJ1-2; no definite D call. The CDR3 sequence: CASFGSRKGYTF. Here the CDR3 DNA reads TGTGCCAGTTTCGGTAGTCGAAAGGGCTACACCTTC.